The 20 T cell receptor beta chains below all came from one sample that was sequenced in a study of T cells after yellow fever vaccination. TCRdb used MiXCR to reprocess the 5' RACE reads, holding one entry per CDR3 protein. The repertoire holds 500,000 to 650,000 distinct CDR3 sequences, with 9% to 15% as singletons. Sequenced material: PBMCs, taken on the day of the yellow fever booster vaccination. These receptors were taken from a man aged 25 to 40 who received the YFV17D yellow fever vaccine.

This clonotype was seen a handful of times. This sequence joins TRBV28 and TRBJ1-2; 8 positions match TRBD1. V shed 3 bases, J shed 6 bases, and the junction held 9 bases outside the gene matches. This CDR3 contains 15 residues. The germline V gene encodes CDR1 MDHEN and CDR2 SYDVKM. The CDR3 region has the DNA TGTGCCAGCAGTTTGACAGGGGCTGTGACGGATGGCTACACCTTC. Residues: CASSLTGAVTDGYTF.

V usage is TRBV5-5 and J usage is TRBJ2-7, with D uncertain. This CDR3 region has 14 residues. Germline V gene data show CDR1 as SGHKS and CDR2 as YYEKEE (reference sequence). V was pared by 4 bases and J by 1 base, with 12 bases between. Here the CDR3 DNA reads TGTGCCAGCAGCCCAACTCATAGATCCTACGAGCAGTACTTC. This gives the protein CASSPTHRSYEQYF.

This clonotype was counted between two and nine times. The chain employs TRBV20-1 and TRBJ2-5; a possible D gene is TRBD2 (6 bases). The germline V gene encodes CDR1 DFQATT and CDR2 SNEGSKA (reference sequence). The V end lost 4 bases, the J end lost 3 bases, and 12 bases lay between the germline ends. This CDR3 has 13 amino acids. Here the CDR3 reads CSATLTRKETQYF. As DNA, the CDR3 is TGCAGTGCTACTCTGACTAGGAAAGAGACCCAGTACTTC.

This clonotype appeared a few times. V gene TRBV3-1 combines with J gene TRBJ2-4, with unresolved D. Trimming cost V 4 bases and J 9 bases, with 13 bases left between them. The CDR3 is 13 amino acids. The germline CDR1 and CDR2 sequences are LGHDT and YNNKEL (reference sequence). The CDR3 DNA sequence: TGTGCCAGCAGCCCGTGGCGGTCGGGCATTCAGTACTTC. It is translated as CASSPWRSGIQYF.

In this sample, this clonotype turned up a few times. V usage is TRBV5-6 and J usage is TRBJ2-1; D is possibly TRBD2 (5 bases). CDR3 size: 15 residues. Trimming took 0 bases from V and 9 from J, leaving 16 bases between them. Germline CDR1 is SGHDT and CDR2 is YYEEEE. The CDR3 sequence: CASSLDSSGSFEQFF. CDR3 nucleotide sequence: TGTGCCAGCAGCTTGGATTCCTCGGGGTCGTTTGAGCAGTTCTTC.

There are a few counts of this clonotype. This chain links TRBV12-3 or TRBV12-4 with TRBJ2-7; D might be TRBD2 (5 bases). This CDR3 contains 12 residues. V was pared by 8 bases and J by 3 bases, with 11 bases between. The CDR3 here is CASGASLYEQYF. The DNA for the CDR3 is TGTGCCAGCGGAGCTAGCCTCTACGAGCAGTACTTC.

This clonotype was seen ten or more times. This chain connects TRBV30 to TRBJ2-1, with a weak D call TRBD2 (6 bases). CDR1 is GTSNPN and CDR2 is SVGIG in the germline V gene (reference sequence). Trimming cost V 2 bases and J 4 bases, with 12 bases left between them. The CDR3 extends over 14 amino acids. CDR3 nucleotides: TGTGCCTGGAGTCGTAGGGGAGGATACAATGAGCAGTTCTTC. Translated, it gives CAWSRRGGYNEQFF.

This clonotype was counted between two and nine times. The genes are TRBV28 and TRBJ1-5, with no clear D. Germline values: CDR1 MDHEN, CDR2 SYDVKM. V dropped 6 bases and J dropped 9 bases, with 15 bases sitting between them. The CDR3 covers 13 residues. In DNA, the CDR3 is TGTGCCAGCAGCACTGCATTCAACCGGCCCCAGCATTTT. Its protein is CASSTAFNRPQHF.

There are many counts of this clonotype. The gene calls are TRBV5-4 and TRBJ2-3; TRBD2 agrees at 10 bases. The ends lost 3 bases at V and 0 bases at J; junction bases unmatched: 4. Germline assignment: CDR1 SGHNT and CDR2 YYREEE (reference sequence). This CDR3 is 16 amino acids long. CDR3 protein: CASSSPTSGSTDTQYF. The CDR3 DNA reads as TGTGCCAGCAGCTCTCCGACTAGCGGGAGCACAGATACGCAGTATTTT.

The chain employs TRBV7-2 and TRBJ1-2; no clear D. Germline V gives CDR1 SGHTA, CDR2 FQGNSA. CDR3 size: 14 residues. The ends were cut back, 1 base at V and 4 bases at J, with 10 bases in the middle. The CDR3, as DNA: TGTGCCAGCAGCTTAGGGTGGCTCGGCTATGGCTACACCTTC. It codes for CASSLGWLGYGYTF.

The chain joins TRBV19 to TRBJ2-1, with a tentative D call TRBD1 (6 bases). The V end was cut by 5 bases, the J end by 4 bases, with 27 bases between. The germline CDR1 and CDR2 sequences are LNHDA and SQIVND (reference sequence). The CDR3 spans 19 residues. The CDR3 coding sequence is TGTGCCAGTAGTCCCCAGGGGCCCGCCCCGGGGAGACGTTACAATGAGCAGTTCTTC. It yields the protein CASSPQGPAPGRRYNEQFF.

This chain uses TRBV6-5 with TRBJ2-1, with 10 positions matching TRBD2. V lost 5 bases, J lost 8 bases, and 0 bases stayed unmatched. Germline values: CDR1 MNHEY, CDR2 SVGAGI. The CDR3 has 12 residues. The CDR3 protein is CASSGLADEQFF. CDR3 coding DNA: TGTGCCAGCAGTGGACTAGCGGATGAGCAGTTCTTC.

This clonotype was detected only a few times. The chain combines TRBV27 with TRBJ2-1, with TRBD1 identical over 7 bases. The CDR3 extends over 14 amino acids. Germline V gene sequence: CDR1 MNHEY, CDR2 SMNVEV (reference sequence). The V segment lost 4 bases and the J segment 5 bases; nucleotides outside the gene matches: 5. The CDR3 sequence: CASSYRGLNNEQFF. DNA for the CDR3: TGTGCCAGCAGTTATAGGGGGCTAAACAATGAGCAGTTCTTC.

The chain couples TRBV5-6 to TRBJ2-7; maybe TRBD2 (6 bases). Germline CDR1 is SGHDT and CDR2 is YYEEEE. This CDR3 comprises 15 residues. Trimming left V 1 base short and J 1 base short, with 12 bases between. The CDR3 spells CASSLSGVMSYEQYF. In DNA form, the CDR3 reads TGTGCCAGCAGCTTGTCGGGGGTTATGTCCTACGAGCAGTACTTC.

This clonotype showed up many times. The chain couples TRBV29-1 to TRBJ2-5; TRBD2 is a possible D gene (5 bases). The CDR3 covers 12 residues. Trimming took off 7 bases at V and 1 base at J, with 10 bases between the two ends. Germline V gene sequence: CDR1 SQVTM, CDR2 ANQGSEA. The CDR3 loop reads CSGREGQETQYF. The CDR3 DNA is TGCAGCGGTCGAGAGGGCCAAGAGACCCAGTACTTC.

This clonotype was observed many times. The CDR3: CASTPGTSTYEQYF. The CDR3 DNA reads as TGCGCCAGCACCCCAGGGACTAGTACCTACGAGCAGTACTTC. The gene calls are TRBV5-1 and TRBJ2-7; 8 bases map to TRBD2. The CDR3 extends over 14 amino acids. V was pared by 6 bases and J by 2 bases, with 7 bases of the junction left unmatched. Germline CDR1 is SGHRS and CDR2 is YFSETQ.

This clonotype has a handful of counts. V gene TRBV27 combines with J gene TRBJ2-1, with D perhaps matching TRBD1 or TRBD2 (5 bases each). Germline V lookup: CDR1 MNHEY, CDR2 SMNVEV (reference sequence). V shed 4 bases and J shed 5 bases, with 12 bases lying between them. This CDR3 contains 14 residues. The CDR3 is CASSYAGANNEQFF. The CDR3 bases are TGTGCCAGCAGTTACGCCGGGGCCAACAATGAGCAGTTCTTC.

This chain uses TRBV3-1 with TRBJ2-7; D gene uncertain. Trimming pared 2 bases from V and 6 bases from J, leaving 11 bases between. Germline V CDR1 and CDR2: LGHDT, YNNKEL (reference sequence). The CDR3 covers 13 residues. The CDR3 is CASSQPATGEQYF. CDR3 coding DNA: TGTGCCAGCAGCCAACCAGCGACGGGCGAGCAGTACTTC.

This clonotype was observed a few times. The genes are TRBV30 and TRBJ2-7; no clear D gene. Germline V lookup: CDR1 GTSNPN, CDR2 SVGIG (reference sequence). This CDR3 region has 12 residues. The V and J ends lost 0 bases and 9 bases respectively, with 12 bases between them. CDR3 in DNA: TGTGCCTGGAGTGTTCCCCCCGATGGGCAGTACTTC. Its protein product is CAWSVPPDGQYF.

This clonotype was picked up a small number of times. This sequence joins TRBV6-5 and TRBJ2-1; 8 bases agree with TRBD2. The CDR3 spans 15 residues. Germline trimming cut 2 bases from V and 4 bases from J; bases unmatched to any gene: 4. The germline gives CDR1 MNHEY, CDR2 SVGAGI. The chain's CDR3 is CASSYRQRGYNEQFF. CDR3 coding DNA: TGTGCCAGCAGTTACCGCCAGCGGGGGTACAATGAGCAGTTCTTC.